This T cell receptor (beta chain) is drawn from a study of T cell changes during pregnancy in multiple sclerosis. Measured with immunoSEQ multiplex PCR; TCRdb has only the in-frame clones, and not every one. The table lists some 62,000 clones, 92% of them singletons. The CDR3 loop spans 16 amino acids. The V end lost 5 bases, the J end lost 2 bases, and 19 bases lay between the germline ends. Germline loops: CDR1 MDHEN, CDR2 SYDVKM. The gene calls are TRBV28 and TRBJ2-7; a weak D match, TRBD2 (5 bases). Sequenced here: peripheral blood, sampled in the second trimester of pregnancy. This clonotype was obtained from a female donor in good health, enrolled as a control in a pregnancy study. The CDR3 here is CASSPGLMKRAYEQYF. Written as DNA, the CDR3 is TGTGCCAGCAGTCCCGGACTGATGAAGAGAGCCTACGAGCAGTACTTC. Full variable domain (outside the CDR3, taken from reference TRBV28 and TRBJ2-7): DVKVTQSSRYLVKRTGEKVFLECVQDMDHENMFWYRQDPGLGLRLIYFSYDVKMKEKGDIPEGYSVSREKKERFSLILESASTNQTSMYLCASSPGLMKRAYEQYFGPGTRLTVT.